This TCR beta chain was captured by sequencing in a study of monozygotic twins with inflammatory bowel disease. The study, taken as a whole, reports: IBD patients displayed reduced TCRbeta diversity (inverse Simpson) when set against healthy co-twins. Clonotype overlap with others was lower in IBD patients than in healthy twins, a difference that was greatest with disease activity.

A remark on this clonotype: Its target is unknown.

The CDR3 runs to 14 residues. Template switching appended UMIs that held a 6-nucleotide sample barcode. TCRdb reanalyzed the 5' RACE reads and collapses them to one entry per CDR3 protein, without DNA. This sample contains around 200,000 distinct CDR3 sequences. What was sequenced was blood. The rearrangement joins TRBV12-3 or TRBV12-4 to TRBJ2-3. The sequence was collected from a human donor with ulcerative colitis or Crohn's disease, or a healthy co-twin of an affected twin (not recorded which). This CDR3 is CASSLVLAADTQYF.